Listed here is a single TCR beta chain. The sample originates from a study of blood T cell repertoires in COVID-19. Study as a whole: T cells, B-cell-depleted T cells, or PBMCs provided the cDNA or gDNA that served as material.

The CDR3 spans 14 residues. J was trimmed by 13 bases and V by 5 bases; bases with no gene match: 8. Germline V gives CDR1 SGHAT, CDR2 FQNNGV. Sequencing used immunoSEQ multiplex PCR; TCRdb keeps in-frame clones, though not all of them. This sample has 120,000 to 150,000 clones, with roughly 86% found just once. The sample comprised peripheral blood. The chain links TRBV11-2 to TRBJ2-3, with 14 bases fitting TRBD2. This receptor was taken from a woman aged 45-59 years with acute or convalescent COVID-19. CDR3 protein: CASSLGLAGAHEYF. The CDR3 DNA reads TGTGCCAGCAGCCTGGGACTAGCGGGGGCGCATGAGTATTTT.